This T cell receptor (beta chain) was recovered during a study of shared clonotypes between healthy human individuals. General study results and limits: Blood was the sole source, and tissue repertoires probably differ.

Cells designated naive CD8 were CD45RO-negative and were positively selected for CCR7, with terminally differentiated effector memory CD45RA+ cells excluded. Notes on this clone: The antigen is not known.

Deep level was the assay's run setting. TCRdb's table, derived via immunoSEQ multiplex PCR, lists solely in-frame clones and lacks some. Here the sample spans about 2.1 million clones, 93% being singletons. The V gene's germline CDR1 is MGHRA and CDR2 YSYEKL. Trimming took 9 bases from V and 6 from J; bases not matched to a gene: 11. There are 15 residues in the CDR3. The sequence derives from a man younger than 35 in good health. Some clones in this sample may be carry-over from other donors' samples. What was sequenced was naive CD8+ T cells from PBMCs. V usage is TRBV4-1 and J usage is TRBJ2-2, with 9 bases identical to TRBD2. The DNA for the CDR3 is TGCGCCAGTGAGGGCGGGAGGGCCTTCTCCGGGGAGCTGTTTTTT. Its protein is CASEGGRAFSGELFF.